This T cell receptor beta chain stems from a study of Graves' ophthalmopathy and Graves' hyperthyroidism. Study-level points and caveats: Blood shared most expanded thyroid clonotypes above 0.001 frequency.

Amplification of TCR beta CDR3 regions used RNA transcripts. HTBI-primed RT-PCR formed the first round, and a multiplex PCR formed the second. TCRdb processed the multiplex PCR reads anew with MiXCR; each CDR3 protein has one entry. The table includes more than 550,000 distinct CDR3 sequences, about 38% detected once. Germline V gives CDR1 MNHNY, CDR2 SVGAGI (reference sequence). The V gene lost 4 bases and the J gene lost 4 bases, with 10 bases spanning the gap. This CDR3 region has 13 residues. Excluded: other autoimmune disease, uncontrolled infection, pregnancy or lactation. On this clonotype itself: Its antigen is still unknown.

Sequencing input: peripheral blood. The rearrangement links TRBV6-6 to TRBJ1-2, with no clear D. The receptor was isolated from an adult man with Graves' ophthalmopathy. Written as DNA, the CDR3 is TGTGCCAGCAGTTTTGGGGTGATCTATGGCTACACCTTC. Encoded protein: CASSFGVIYGYTF.